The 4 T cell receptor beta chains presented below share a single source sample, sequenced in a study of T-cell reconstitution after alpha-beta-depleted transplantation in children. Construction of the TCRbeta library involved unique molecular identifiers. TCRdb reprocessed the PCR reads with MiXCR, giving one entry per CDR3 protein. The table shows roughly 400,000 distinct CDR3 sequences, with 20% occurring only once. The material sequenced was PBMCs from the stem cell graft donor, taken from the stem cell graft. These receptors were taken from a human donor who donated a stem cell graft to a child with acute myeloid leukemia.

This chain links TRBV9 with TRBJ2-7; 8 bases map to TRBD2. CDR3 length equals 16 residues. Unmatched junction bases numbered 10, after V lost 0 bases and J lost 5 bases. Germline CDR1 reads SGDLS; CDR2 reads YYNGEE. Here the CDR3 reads CASSVAGSGMFHEQYF. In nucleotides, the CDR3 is TGTGCCAGCAGCGTAGCAGGTAGCGGGATGTTCCACGAGCAGTACTTC. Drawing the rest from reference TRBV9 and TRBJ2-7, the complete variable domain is DSGVTQTPKHLITATGQRVTLRCSPRSGDLSVYWYQQSLDQGLQFLIQYYNGEERAKGNILERFSAQQFPDLHSELNLSSLELGDSALYFCASSVAGSGMFHEQYFGPGTRLTVT.

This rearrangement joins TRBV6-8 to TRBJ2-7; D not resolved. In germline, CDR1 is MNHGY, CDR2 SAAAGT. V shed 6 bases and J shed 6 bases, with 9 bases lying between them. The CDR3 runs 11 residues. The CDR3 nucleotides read TGTGCCAGCAGGACCAGACTCGAGCAGTACTTC. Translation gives CASRTRLEQYF.

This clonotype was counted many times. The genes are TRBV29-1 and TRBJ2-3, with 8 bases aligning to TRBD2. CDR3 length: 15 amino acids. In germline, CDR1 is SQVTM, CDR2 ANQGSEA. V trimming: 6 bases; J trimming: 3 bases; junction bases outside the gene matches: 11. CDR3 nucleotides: TGCAGCGTAAATCATCCGGGACTAGGAACAGATACGCAGTATTTT. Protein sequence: CSVNHPGLGTDTQYF.

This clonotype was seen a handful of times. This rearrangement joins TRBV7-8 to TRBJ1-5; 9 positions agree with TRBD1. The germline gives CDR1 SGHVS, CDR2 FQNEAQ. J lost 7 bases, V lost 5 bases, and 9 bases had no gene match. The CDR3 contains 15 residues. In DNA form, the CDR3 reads TGTGCCAGCAGCCAGGGGCGGACAGGGGTCCAGCCCCAGCATTTT. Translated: CASSQGRTGVQPQHF.